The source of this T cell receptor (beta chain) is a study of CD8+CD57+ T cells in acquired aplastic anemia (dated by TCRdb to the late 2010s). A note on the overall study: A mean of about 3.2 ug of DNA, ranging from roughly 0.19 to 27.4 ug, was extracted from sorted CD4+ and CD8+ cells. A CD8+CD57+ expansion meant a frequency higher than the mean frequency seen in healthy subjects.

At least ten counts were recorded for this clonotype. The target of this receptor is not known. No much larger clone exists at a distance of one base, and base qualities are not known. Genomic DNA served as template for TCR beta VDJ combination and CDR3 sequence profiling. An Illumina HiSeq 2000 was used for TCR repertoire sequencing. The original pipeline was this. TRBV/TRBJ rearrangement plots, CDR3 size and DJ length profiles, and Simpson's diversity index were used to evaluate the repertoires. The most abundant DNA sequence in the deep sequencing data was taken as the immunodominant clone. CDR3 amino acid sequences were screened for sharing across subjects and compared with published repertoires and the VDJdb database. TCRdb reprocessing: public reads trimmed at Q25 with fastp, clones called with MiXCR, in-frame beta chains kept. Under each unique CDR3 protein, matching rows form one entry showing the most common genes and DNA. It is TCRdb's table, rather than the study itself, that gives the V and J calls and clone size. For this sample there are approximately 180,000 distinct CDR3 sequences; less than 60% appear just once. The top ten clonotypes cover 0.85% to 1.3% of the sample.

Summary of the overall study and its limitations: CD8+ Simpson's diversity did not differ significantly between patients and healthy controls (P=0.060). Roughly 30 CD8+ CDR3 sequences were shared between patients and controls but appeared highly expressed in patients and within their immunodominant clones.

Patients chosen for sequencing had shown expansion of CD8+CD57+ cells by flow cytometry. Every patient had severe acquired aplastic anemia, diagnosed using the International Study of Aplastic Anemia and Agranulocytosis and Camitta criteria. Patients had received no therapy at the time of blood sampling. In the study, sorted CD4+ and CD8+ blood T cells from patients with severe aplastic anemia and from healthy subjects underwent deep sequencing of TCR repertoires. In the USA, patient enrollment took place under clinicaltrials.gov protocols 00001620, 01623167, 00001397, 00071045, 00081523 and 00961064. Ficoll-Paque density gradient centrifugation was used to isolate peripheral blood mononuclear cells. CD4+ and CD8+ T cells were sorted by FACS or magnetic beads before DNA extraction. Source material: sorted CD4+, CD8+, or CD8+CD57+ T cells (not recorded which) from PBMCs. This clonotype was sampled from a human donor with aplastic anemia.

In nucleotides, the sequence is TGTGCCACTTACCACGCAAGTTATGGCTACACCTTC. This gives the protein CATYHASYGYTF. This receptor chain uses TRBV19 and TRBJ1-2; the D gene is unclear. Per the germline V gene (reference sequence), LNHDA is the CDR1 and SQIVND is the CDR2. Cut back by 10 bases and 5 bases, the V and J ends lie 14 bases apart. The CDR3 runs 12 amino acids, cysteine and phenylalanine included. Left in the record is the CDR3 DNA by itself, 36 bases read in frame from the first base.